This TCR beta chain was recovered during a study of patients and donors after allogeneic stem cell transplantation (dated by TCRdb to about 2020). Notes on this clonotype: Its antigen is currently not known. No much larger clone exists at a distance of one base, and base qualities are not known.

The CDR3 spans 18 residues, from the cysteine through the phenylalanine. The CDR3 DNA has 54 bases and is translated from base 1. V is reduced by 9 bases and J by 0 bases, leaving a spacing of 21 bases between them. Libraries were constructed by RT-PCR. Sequencing was performed on a NextSeq 550. Using fastp at Q25 and MiXCR, TCRdb reprocessed the public reads and kept productive beta chains. CDR3 protein sequences are deduplicated, and each keeps its most common genes and DNA. Within this sample are about 110,000 distinct CDR3 sequences, with 35% of them counted one time only. Of the sample, around 25% falls within the top ten clones.

This receptor chain uses TRBV12-3 or TRBV12-4 and TRBJ2-6, with a tentative D gene TRBD1 over 6 matching bases. The clonotype comes from a human donor who was either an allogeneic HSCT recipient or a stem cell or donor lymphocyte infusion donor (not recorded which). It is not recorded whose cells these are; they may come from a transplant donor. Sequencing used blood, either unsorted or a sorted T cell fraction (not recorded which). The sequenced DNA: TGTGCCAGTACCAAGCCCACAGGGATCCCCTCTGGGGCCAACGTCCTGACTTTC. Its coded protein is CASTKPTGIPSGANVLTF.